This T cell receptor (beta chain) was recovered during a study of OX40 agonist ivuxolimab in advanced cancers. Here immunoSEQ multiplex PCR was the method, and the copy in TCRdb shows in-frame clones only, minus some. The table shows about 37,000 clones, with about 82% occurring only once. This CDR3 region has 16 residues. Germline V lookup: CDR1 SGHAT, CDR2 FQNNGV. V lost 3 bases and J lost 6; bases outside the gene matches: 11. This sequence was found in an adult with an advanced solid tumor such as melanoma, head and neck, liver or kidney cancer. V usage is TRBV11-2 and J usage is TRBJ2-7; 10 bases line up with TRBD1. The sequencing used CD4+ or CD8+ T cells sorted from blood, collected in a trial of the OX40 agonist ivuxolimab. The CDR3 here is CASSFSEGQGGGEQYF. Here the CDR3 DNA reads TGTGCCAGCAGCTTTAGTGAAGGACAGGGGGGGGGCGAGCAGTACTTC.